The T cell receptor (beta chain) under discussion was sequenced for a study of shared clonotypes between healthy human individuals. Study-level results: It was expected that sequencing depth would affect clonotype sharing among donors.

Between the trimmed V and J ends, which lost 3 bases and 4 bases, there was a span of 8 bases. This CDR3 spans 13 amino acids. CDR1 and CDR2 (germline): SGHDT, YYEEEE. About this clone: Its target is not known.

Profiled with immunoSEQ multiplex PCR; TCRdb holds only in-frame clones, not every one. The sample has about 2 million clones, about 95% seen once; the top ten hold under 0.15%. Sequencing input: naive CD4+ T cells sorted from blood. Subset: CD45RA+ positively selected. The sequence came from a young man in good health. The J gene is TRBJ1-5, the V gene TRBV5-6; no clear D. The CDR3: CASSSGRNQPQHF. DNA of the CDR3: TGTGCCAGCAGCTCCGGCAGGAATCAGCCCCAGCATTTT.